In this sample, the clone carrying this TCR beta chain turned up many times. With V trimmed by 0 bases and J by 4 bases, 1 base remained unmatched. The CDR3 sequence is 15 residues long. Looked up from germline, CDR1 is GTSNPN and CDR2 is SVGIG (reference sequence). This sample is drawn from a study of T cells in Graves' hyperthyroidism and ophthalmopathy. RNA transcripts gave rise to amplified TCR beta CDR3 regions. A set of HTBI primers served as the primers for a first-round RT-PCR of the TCR CDR3. TCRdb recomputed calls from the multiplex PCR reads with MiXCR, one row per CDR3 protein. The sample shows about 400,000 distinct CDR3 sequences, more than 13% of them seen only once.

This clonotype originated in a man aged 50 to 59 with Graves' ophthalmopathy. What was sequenced was blood. This chain joins TRBV30 and TRBJ2-7; 15 nucleotides line up with TRBD2. The CDR3 is CAWSVGTSGRYEQYF. CDR3 bases: TGTGCCTGGAGTGTAGGGACTAGCGGGAGGTACGAGCAGTACTTC.